The entry below gives a single TCR beta chain sequence along with its context. The data stem from a study of blood T cell repertoires in COVID-19. About the research overall: Specimens from acute and convalescent COVID-19 originated in the United States, Italy and Spain. PBMCs, B-cell-depleted T cells, or T cells were the source of the cDNA or gDNA that made up the material.

V dropped 4 bases and J dropped 7 bases, with 16 bases sitting between them. CDR1 is LGHDT and CDR2 is YNNKEL in the germline V gene (reference sequence). The CDR3 runs to 14 residues. Under the authors' procedure: Estimates of nucleated cell counts were drawn from the amplification of reference gene primers. Some clones are missing from TCRdb's copy, which holds only in-frame ones; the method was immunoSEQ multiplex PCR. Clone size and the V and J calls come from that table; the DNA yielded D and trimming. Of around 300,000 clones listed, 89% are singletons. Sample: peripheral blood. This chain connects TRBV3-1 (or the pseudogene TRBV3-2) to TRBJ2-5, with TRBD1 as a possible D gene (5 bases). This TCR derives from a man between 45 and 60 years old with acute or convalescent COVID-19. DNA for the CDR3: TGTGCCAGCAGCCCTCTTGGGGCATTCGGGACCCAGTACTTC. It codes for CASSPLGAFGTQYF.